One and the same sample provided the 26 T cell receptor beta chains below, sequenced in a study of tumor-infiltrating lymphocytes in primary liver carcinoma. DNA and RNA were both co-extracted from 20-30 mg of bulk tissue that had not been sorted. Starting from approximately 470 ng of total RNA, TCR beta cDNA was produced with a primer in the constant region. Employing slightly modified ARM-PCR, three nested multiplex PCR rounds were run, and these gave rise to the TCR beta libraries. TRBV1-TRBV30 forward and Cbeta reverse primers drove the first two approximately 11-cycle rounds. One entry per CDR3 protein results from TCRdb running MiXCR on the multiplex PCR reads. The data hold roughly 80,000 distinct CDR3 sequences, with approximately 62% observed a single time. The material sequenced was tumor-adjacent normal liver tissue. The source is a man aged 35 to 55 with primary liver carcinoma and hepatitis B virus infection.

This clonotype was counted a few times. Being one base from a much bigger clone, this may be a read error. The rearrangement links TRBV28 to TRBJ2-7; no firm D call. The CDR3 runs to 16 residues. Trimming removed 4 bases at V and 3 bases at J, with 19 bases between. Germline values: CDR1 MDHEN, CDR2 SYDVKM. The DNA of the CDR3 is TGTGCCAGCAGTTCCACGTTACCCCCTGATATCTACGAGCAGTACTTC. Amino acids: CASSSTLPPDIYEQYF.

This clonotype turned up a few times. Just one base apart from a much larger clone, this may be a read error. The chain couples TRBV29-1 to TRBJ1-2, with D possibly being TRBD1 (5 bases). Trimming cost V 4 bases and J 1 base, with 25 bases left between them. CDR3 length: 18 residues. Germline CDR1 reads SQVTM; CDR2 reads ANQGSEA. CDR3 bases: TGCAGCGTTGGGGCACCAACAGGAACTCAAGTGGGTAACTATGGCTACACCTTC. Protein sequence: CSVGAPTGTQVGNYGYTF.

This CDR3 reads CASSLVSGSSFGEQFF. In DNA form, the CDR3 reads TGTGCCAGCAGCTTAGTCTCGGGTAGCTCATTCGGTGAGCAGTTCTTC. This chain links TRBV7-8 with TRBJ2-1; D gene ambiguous. This CDR3 contains 16 residues. V was pared by 1 base and J by 9 bases, with 19 bases between. Germline loops: CDR1 SGHVS, CDR2 FQNEAQ. Variable domain in full (rest from reference TRBV7-8 and TRBJ2-1): GAGVSQSPRYKVAKRGQDVALRCDPISGHVSLFWYQQALGQGPEFLTYFQNEAQLDKSGLPSDRFFAERPEGSVSTLKIQRTQQEDSAVYLCASSLVSGSSFGEQFFGPGTRLTVL.

This clonotype was counted at least ten times. A junction end diverges from the germline sequence, so it may reflect a read error. The chain links TRBV6-1 to TRBJ2-5, with 9 bases lining up with TRBD2. The CDR3 is 13 amino acids. Germline V gene lookup returns CDR1 MNHNS and CDR2 SASEGT. The CDR3 region is CASIEGGRGTQYF. Here the CDR3 DNA reads TGTGCCAGCATTGAAGGCGGGAGGGGGACCCAGTACTTC.

The rearrangement links TRBV6-1 to TRBJ1-6; D uncertain. V was shortened by 3 bases and J by 5 bases, with 11 bases between the two germline ends. Germline-derived CDR1 and CDR2 are MNHNS and SASEGT. The length of the CDR3 is 15 residues. CDR3 in amino acids: CASSDKGRNNSPLHF. The DNA for the CDR3 is TGTGCCAGCAGTGACAAGGGAAGGAATAATTCACCCCTCCACTTT.

This clonotype was counted at least ten times. J is TRBJ2-7 and V is TRBV7-9; 8 positions agree with TRBD1. Trimming at V came to 5 bases and at J to 12 bases, leaving 9 bases not matched to a gene. This CDR3 contains 12 residues. Looked up from germline, CDR1 is SEHNR and CDR2 is FQNEAQ (reference sequence). CDR3 bases: TGTGCCAGCAGCCCCAATGGACAGGGTGGGTACTTC. Amino acid sequence: CASSPNGQGGYF.

Comment on this clonotype: The junction departs from germline at one end; a sequencing error may be responsible. This chain connects TRBV5-4 to TRBJ2-5; TRBD2 aligns across 14 bases. Germline-derived CDR1 and CDR2 are SGHNT and YYREEE (reference sequence). This CDR3 has 18 residues. CDR3 amino acids: CASSLGLAGAGPQDTQYF. CDR3 sequence (DNA): TGTGCCAGCAGTTTGGGACTAGCGGGAGCGGGACCCCAAGATACCCAGTACTTC.

Remarks on this clonotype: At one of its ends the junction is not consistent with the germline gene, which may arise from a read error. V is TRBV19 and J is TRBJ2-1; tentative D call: TRBD2 (6 bases). There are 14 residues in the CDR3. Germline V gene sequence: CDR1 LNHDA, CDR2 SQIVND (reference sequence). Here the CDR3 DNA reads TGTGCCAGTAATATAACGGGAGCGTACAATGAGCAGTTCTTC. Translated: CASNITGAYNEQFF.

In the case of this clonotype: One base away lies a much larger clone, so this may be a sequencing read error. This chain joins TRBV28 and TRBJ2-5; 7 nucleotides agree with TRBD2. Per germline, CDR1 MDHEN and CDR2 SYDVKM. The CDR3 sequence is 14 residues long. The CDR3 region is CTSSKPGLQETQYF. The CDR3 region has the DNA TGTACCAGCAGTAAGCCGGGACTACAAGAGACCCAGTACTTC.

Turning to this clonotype: The junction shows a germline mismatch at one end, possibly a read error. The chain combines TRBV4-2 with TRBJ2-1; TRBD2 matches at 7 bases. Germline lookup yields CDR1 LGHNA and CDR2 YNFKEQ. The CDR3 loop spans 15 amino acids. CDR3: CASSQASGLHNAQFF. CDR3 DNA sequence: TGTGCTAGCAGCCAAGCTAGCGGACTTCACAATGCGCAGTTCTTC.

As concerns this clonotype: A much larger clone is a single base away; this may be a read error. The CDR3 is CASSLFGLIYNEQFF. Here the CDR3 DNA reads TGTGCCAGCAGTTTATTTGGTCTGATCTACAATGAGCAGTTCTTC. V is TRBV28 and J is TRBJ2-1, with unresolved D. Germline CDR1 is MDHEN and CDR2 is SYDVKM. The V end lost 1 base, the J end lost 3 bases, and 10 bases lay between the germline ends. This CDR3 contains 15 residues.

In this sample, this clonotype turned up many times. V usage is TRBV6-5 and J usage is TRBJ1-2; no firm D call. CDR1 is MNHEY and CDR2 is SVGAGI in the germline V gene. Trimming cost V 10 bases and J 12 bases, with 21 bases left between them. The CDR3 sequence is 12 residues long. The CDR3 is CATLDLAAMHTF. The DNA of the CDR3 is TGTGCCACCCTAGACCTTGCCGCAATGCACACCTTC.

About this clonotype: Since a much larger clone is just one base distant, this may be a read error. The CDR3: CASSGWGNTGELFF. CDR3 in DNA: TGCGCCAGCAGTGGCTGGGGGAACACCGGGGAGCTGTTTTTT. V usage is TRBV10-2 and J usage is TRBJ2-2; D is unresolved. Germline values: CDR1 WSHSY, CDR2 SAAADI. V shed 4 bases and J shed 1 base, with 7 bases lying between them. This CDR3 is 14 amino acids long.

Notes on this clonotype: Since no conserved phenylalanine or tryptophan closes the CDR3, a read error is the likely cause. This rearrangement joins TRBV14 to TRBJ2-3; D might be TRBD2 (7 bases). V shed 3 bases and J shed 2 bases, with 18 bases lying between them. The CDR3 is 17 amino acids. Germline values: CDR1 SGHDN, CDR2 FVKESK. CDR3 residues: CASSQEGGNLHTDTQYL. In DNA, the CDR3 is TGTGCCAGCAGCCAGGAGGGGGGGAACCTGCACACAGATACGCAGTATTTG.

To note about this clonotype: The germline gene is not matched at one end of the junction; a read error may be the cause. V gene TRBV4-3 combines with J gene TRBJ2-5, with 11 bases lining up with TRBD2. The germline V gene encodes CDR1 LGHNA and CDR2 YSLEER. CDR3 length equals 17 residues. CDR3 loop: CAGSRAASGRTGETQYF. In DNA form, the CDR3 reads TGCGCCGGCAGCCGAGCGGCTAGCGGGAGGACTGGTGAGACCCAGTACTTC.

With respect to this clonotype: One end of the junction varies from germline; a read error may be responsible. The genes are TRBV4-2 and TRBJ2-2; 8 nucleotides line up with TRBD1. The CDR3 consists of 14 residues. The germline V gene encodes CDR1 LGHNA and CDR2 YNFKEQ. The DNA for the CDR3 is TGTGCCAGGAGCACAGGGGGTTACACCGGGGAGCTATTATTT. Its translation is CARSTGGYTGELLF.

The V call is TRBV13, the J call TRBJ2-2; D not certain. CDR1 PRHDT and CDR2 FYEKMQ come from the germline V gene (reference sequence). Trimming removed 7 bases at V and 4 bases at J, with 16 bases between. The CDR3 covers 15 residues. CDR3 sequence: CASTFNQSGTGELFF. The CDR3 DNA sequence: TGTGCCAGCACCTTCAATCAGTCTGGCACCGGGGAGCTGTTTTTT.

This clonotype has ten or more counts. V usage is TRBV4-1 and J usage is TRBJ2-7; TRBD2 is a possible D gene (6 bases). Germline-derived CDR1 and CDR2 are MGHRA and YSYEKL. This CDR3 comprises 14 residues. The V end lost 3 bases, the J end lost 7 bases, and 16 bases lay between the germline ends. CDR3 residues: CASSQARDGGEQYF. CDR3 nucleotides: TGCGCCAGCAGCCAGGCCCGGGACGGGGGAGAGCAGTACTTC.

V and J are TRBV4-3 and TRBJ2-7, with D unresolved. There are 15 residues in the CDR3. Germline CDR1 and CDR2: LGHNA and YSLEER. The CDR3 DNA reads as TGCACCAACAGCCAAGATCAGGAAACTCCCTACGAGCAGTACTTC. This codes for CTNSQDQETPYEQYF.

In the case of this clonotype: Relative to the germline gene, one junction end is altered; a read error may explain this. V gene TRBV11-2 combines with J gene TRBJ2-1, with D possibly called TRBD1 or TRBD2 (5 bases each). The CDR3 has 19 residues. CDR1 and CDR2 from the germline V gene are SGHAT and FQNNGV. The CDR3 loop reads CASGLDGRFSGTLYNEEFF. The CDR3 region has the DNA TGTGCCAGCGGCTTAGATGGGCGATTCAGTGGGACCCTTTACAATGAGGAGTTCTTC. Variable domain in full (rest from reference TRBV11-2 and TRBJ2-1): EAGVAQSPRYKIIEKRQSVAFWCNPISGHATLYWYQQILGQGPKLLIQFQNNGVVDDSQLPKDRFSAERLKGVDSTLKIQPAKLEDSAVYLCASGLDGRFSGTLYNEEFFGPGTRLTVL.

As concerns this clonotype: An end of the junction differs from the germline gene, which may be a read error. The chain combines TRBV4-1 with TRBJ1-4; D uncertain. This CDR3 is built from 17 residues. Germline assignment: CDR1 MGHRA and CDR2 YSYEKL. CDR3 protein: CASSQERTATTNEKLLF. The CDR3 coding sequence is TGCGCCAGCAGCCAAGAACGGACCGCCACGACTAACGAAAAACTGCTTTTT.

This clonotype occurred once. A junction end diverges from the germline sequence, so it may reflect a read error. J is TRBJ2-1 and V is TRBV13; D not resolved. This CDR3 region has 13 residues. In germline, CDR1 is PRHDT, CDR2 FYEKMQ (reference sequence). The CDR3 region is CASSLDTENERSF. CDR3 nucleotides: TGTGCCAGCAGCTTAGATACTGAGAATGAGCGATCCTTC.

Points on this clonotype: A read error may account for a junction end that differs from germline. This chain joins TRBV12-3 or TRBV12-4 and TRBJ2-5; 8 bases match TRBD1. This CDR3 is 15 amino acids long. The CDR3 coding sequence is TGTGCCAGCAATTTAGTCGTCAGGGGGCGGGAGACCCAGTACTTC. Translating gives CASNLVVRGRETQYF.

Remarks on this clonotype: This sequence may be a read error, since a much larger clone differs from it by one base. The V and J genes are TRBV28 and TRBJ2-3; D gene ambiguous. This CDR3 is 13 amino acids long. Trimming cost V 6 bases and J 7 bases, with 14 bases left between them. Germline values: CDR1 MDHEN, CDR2 SYDVKM. The CDR3 coding sequence is TGTGCCAGCAGCTCACATGGTCGGAATACGCAGTATTTT. This sequence encodes CASSSHGRNTQYF.

Concerning this clonotype itself: Without the conserved terminal phenylalanine or tryptophan, this CDR3 likely stems from a read error. The V call is TRBV12-3 or TRBV12-4, the J call TRBJ2-7; the match to TRBD1 covers 8 bases. The CDR3 is 14 residues long. V lost 5 bases and J lost 4; bases outside the gene matches: 7. The CDR3 here is CASSRAGGLYEQYI. Written as DNA, the CDR3 is TGTGCCAGCAGTAGGGCAGGGGGCCTATACGAGCAGTACATC.

A word on this clonotype: Germline and junction disagree at one end, which may indicate a read error. The V gene is TRBV29-1, the J gene TRBJ2-3; 10 bases are shared with TRBD1. This CDR3 is 14 amino acids long. Germline lookup yields CDR1 SQVTM and CDR2 ANQGSEA. The CDR3 nucleotides are TGCAGCGTTTCCGGGACAGGGGCATCAGATACGCACTATTTT. This translates into CSVSGTGASDTHYF.